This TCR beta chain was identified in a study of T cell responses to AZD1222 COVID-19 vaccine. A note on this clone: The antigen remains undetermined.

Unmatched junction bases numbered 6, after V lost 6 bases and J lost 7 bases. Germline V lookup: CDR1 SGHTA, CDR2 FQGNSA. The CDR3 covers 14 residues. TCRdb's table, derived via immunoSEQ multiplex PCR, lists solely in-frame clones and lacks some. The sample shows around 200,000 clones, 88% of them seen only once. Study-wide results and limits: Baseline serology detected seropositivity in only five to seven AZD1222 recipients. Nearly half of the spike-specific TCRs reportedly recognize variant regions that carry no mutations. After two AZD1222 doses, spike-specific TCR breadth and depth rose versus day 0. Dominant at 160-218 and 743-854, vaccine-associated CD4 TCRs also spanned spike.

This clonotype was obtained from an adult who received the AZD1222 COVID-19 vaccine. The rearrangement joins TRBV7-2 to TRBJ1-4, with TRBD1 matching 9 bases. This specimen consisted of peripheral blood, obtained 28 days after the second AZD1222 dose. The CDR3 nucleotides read TGTGCCAGCAGTACACAGGGGGCGGGTGAAAAACTGTTTTTT. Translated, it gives CASSTQGAGEKLFF.